Shown below are 28 T cell receptor beta chains from a single sample sequenced in a study of blood T cell repertoires in COVID-19. Here immunoSEQ multiplex PCR was the method, and the copy in TCRdb shows in-frame clones only, minus some. The repertoire holds about 59,000 clones, 75% to 95% seen once, with 15% to 20% in the top ten. The sequencing sample was made of peripheral blood. The receptors were sampled from an elderly man with acute or convalescent COVID-19.

The chain carries TRBV10-3 and TRBJ1-6, with 7 nucleotides matching TRBD1. V shed 7 bases, J shed 6 bases, and the junction held 6 bases outside the gene matches. The V gene's germline CDR1 is ENHRY and CDR2 SYGVKD. This CDR3 comprises 14 residues. CDR3 nucleotide sequence: TGTGCCATCAACCCGGGACAGCTTAATTCACCCCTCCACTTT. Encoded protein: CAINPGQLNSPLHF.

CDR3 nucleotide sequence: TGTGCCAGCAGATATGGGACTAGCGGGGCACAAGAGACCCAGTACTTC. Translating it yields CASRYGTSGAQETQYF. This rearrangement joins TRBV28 to TRBJ2-5; 13 positions agree with TRBD2. The CDR3 spans 16 residues. Looked up from germline, CDR1 is MDHEN and CDR2 is SYDVKM. Trimming cost V 6 bases and J 2 bases; bases outside gene matches: 6.

This chain joins TRBV21-1 and TRBJ2-7; the table's D call, TRBD1, has no DNA check behind it. TRBV21-1 is flagged as a pseudogene. The CDR3 covers 15 residues. The CDR3 DNA follows: TGTGCCAGCAGCAAAAGAGGGGGCGATACCTACGAGCAGTACTTC. Translation gives CASSKRGGDTYEQYF.

This clone is a singleton in its sample. The genes are TRBV11-2 and TRBJ2-5; 9 bases map to TRBD1. CDR3 length: 17 residues. Losses at the gene ends were 5 bases for V and 0 bases for J; bases not matched to a gene: 10. Per germline, CDR1 SGHAT and CDR2 FQNNGV. The CDR3 is CASSQKTGGGHQETQYF. The CDR3 bases are TGTGCCAGCAGCCAGAAGACAGGGGGAGGACACCAAGAGACCCAGTACTTC.

The chain employs TRBV19 and TRBJ1-4; a possible D gene is TRBD1 (5 bases). The CDR3 spans 15 residues. The V and J ends lost 8 bases and 0 bases respectively, with 13 bases between them. Germline V gene sequence: CDR1 LNHDA, CDR2 SQIVND (reference sequence). The CDR3 protein is CASGVGGATNEKLFF. CDR3 sequence (DNA): TGTGCCAGTGGGGTCGGGGGGGCAACTAATGAAAAACTGTTTTTT.

The chain carries TRBV2 and TRBJ2-2; D perhaps matches TRBD2 (5 bases). Germline CDR1 reads SNHLY; CDR2 reads FYNNEI. This CDR3 contains 15 residues. V gave up 1 base and J gave up 9 bases, with 15 bases separating them. CDR3 amino acids: CASSEGGQLYRELFF. The CDR3 region has the DNA TGTGCCAGCAGTGAAGGAGGGCAGCTTTATAGGGAGCTGTTTTTT. Complete variable domain (other parts from reference TRBV2 and TRBJ2-2): EPEVTQTPSHQVTQMGQEVILRCVPISNHLYFYWYRQILGQKVEFLVSFYNNEISEKSEIFDDQFSVERPDGSNFTLKIRSTKLEDSAMYFCASSEGGQLYRELFFGEGSRLTVL.

This clone was observed a single time. V and J are TRBV19 and TRBJ1-4; 9 nucleotides align to TRBD1. Trimming removed 5 bases from V and 5 bases from J; junction bases left unmatched: 12. The CDR3 totals 17 residues. The germline V gene has CDR1 LNHDA and CDR2 SQIVND (reference sequence). Here the CDR3 reads CASSPRGGQGLNEKLFF. The CDR3, as DNA: TGTGCCAGTAGTCCCAGAGGAGGACAGGGGCTAAATGAAAAACTGTTTTTT.

The chain combines TRBV5-4 with TRBJ2-5; D remains ambiguous. From germline, CDR1 is SGHNT and CDR2 YYREEE (reference sequence). The CDR3 contains 13 residues. V gave up 0 bases and J gave up 5 bases, with 8 bases separating them. The CDR3, as DNA: TGTGCCAGCAGCTTGGTAGCAAGGGAGACCCAGTACTTC. Its translation is CASSLVARETQYF.

The rearrangement joins TRBV18 to TRBJ2-6; tentative D call: TRBD1 (6 bases). Germline lookup yields CDR1 KGHSH and CDR2 LQKENI. The CDR3 runs to 17 residues. Trimming took off 7 bases at V and 0 bases at J, with 16 bases between the two ends. CDR3 nucleotides: TGTGCCAGCTTAATATCCCCGGACAGCTCTGGGGCCAACGTCCTGACTTTC. As protein: CASLISPDSSGANVLTF.

V gene TRBV6-5 combines with J gene TRBJ1-5; the D gene is possibly TRBD1 (5 bases). Germline V gene data show CDR1 as MNHEY and CDR2 as SVGAGI. The CDR3 is 15 residues long. V lost 6 bases and J lost 4, with 16 bases in between. The CDR3 sequence: CASSEMQGGNQPQHF. The CDR3 DNA follows: TGTGCCAGCAGCGAGATGCAGGGCGGAAATCAGCCCCAGCATTTT.

This clone was seen just once. J is TRBJ1-6 and V is TRBV2; TRBD1 might be the D (5 bases). Trimming removed 4 bases from V and 3 bases from J, with 13 bases in between. Germline V gene lookup returns CDR1 SNHLY and CDR2 FYNNEI. CDR3 size: 16 residues. The CDR3 is CASSVGGEGYNSPLHF. The CDR3 nucleotides are TGTGCCAGCAGTGTGGGGGGAGAAGGCTATAATTCACCCCTCCACTTT.

This clone was recorded only once. V usage is TRBV5-4 and J usage is TRBJ1-4, with D uncertain. Germline V CDR1 and CDR2: SGHNT, YYREEE (reference sequence). The V gene lost 6 bases and the J gene lost 2 bases, with 11 bases spanning the gap. The CDR3 runs 14 residues. CDR3: CASNRGGTNEKLFF. In nucleotides, the CDR3 is TGTGCCAGCAACCGGGGAGGGACTAATGAAAAACTGTTTTTT.

The rearrangement links TRBV19 to TRBJ2-1; tentative D call: TRBD1 (5 bases). This CDR3 region has 13 residues. In germline, CDR1 is LNHDA, CDR2 SQIVND (reference sequence). Trimming stripped 7 bases from V and 15 bases from J, with 22 bases between. CDR3: CASTTPGRQGWFF. The CDR3 coding sequence is TGTGCCAGTACCACCCCGGGCCGCCAGGGATGGTTCTTC.

The chain recombines TRBV5-1 with TRBJ1-4, with a possible D match to TRBD1 (5 bases). The CDR3 contains 14 residues. Per germline, CDR1 SGHRS and CDR2 YFSETQ. V was clipped by 4 bases and J by 8 bases, with 15 bases between them. The CDR3 here is CASSPAGQGEKLFF. For the CDR3, the DNA is TGCGCCAGCAGCCCGGCCGGCCAGGGAGAAAAACTGTTTTTT.

The V and J genes are TRBV19 and TRBJ2-7; 8 bases align to TRBD1. The V segment lost 3 bases and the J segment 4 bases; nucleotides outside the gene matches: 5. Germline V CDR1 and CDR2: LNHDA, SQIVND (reference sequence). There are 14 residues in the CDR3. The CDR3 nucleotides are TGTGCCAGTAGTATCCGACAGGGGCCATACGAGCAGTACTTC. Its protein product is CASSIRQGPYEQYF. The full variable domain, completed using reference TRBV19 and TRBJ2-7, is DGGITQSPKYLFRKEGQNVTLSCEQNLNHDAMYWYRQDPGQGLRLIYYSQIVNDFQKGDIAEGYSVSREKKESFPLTVTSAQKNPTAFYLCASSIRQGPYEQYFGPGTRLTVT.

The rearrangement uses TRBV2 and TRBJ1-2, with TRBD1 matching over 7 bases. Germline-derived CDR1 and CDR2 are SNHLY and FYNNEI. V was clipped by 7 bases and J by 4 bases; unmatched bases: 3. The CDR3 contains 12 residues. CDR3 coding DNA: TGTGCCAGCACCGGGGACAGCTATGGCTACACCTTC. As protein: CASTGDSYGYTF.

The V gene is TRBV7-9, the J gene TRBJ1-1; perhaps TRBD1 as D (5 bases). V was pared by 5 bases and J by 0 bases, with 10 bases between. The CDR3 has 14 residues. CDR1 is SEHNR, CDR2 FQNEAQ, per germline (reference sequence). The CDR3 protein is CASSRDSLNTEAFF. The CDR3 DNA reads as TGTGCCAGCAGCCGTGACAGCCTGAACACTGAAGCTTTCTTT. The variable domain in full, completed from reference TRBV7-9 and TRBJ1-1, reads DTGVSQNPRHKITKRGQNVTFRCDPISEHNRLYWYRQTLGQGPEFLTYFQNEAQLEKSRLLSDRFSAERPKGSFSTLEIQRTEQGDSAMYLCASSRDSLNTEAFFGQGTRLTVV.

The CDR3 loop reads CASSLGASPRAYEQYF. CDR3 nucleotide sequence: TGTGCCAGCAGCTTGGGGGCTAGCCCCCGCGCCTACGAGCAGTACTTC. The chain carries TRBV5-5 and TRBJ2-7; D might be TRBD2 (5 bases). CDR3 length: 16 amino acids. V gave up 0 bases and J gave up 2 bases, with 15 bases separating them. Germline assignment: CDR1 SGHKS and CDR2 YYEKEE (reference sequence).

The chain uses TRBV19 and TRBJ2-1; D is perhaps TRBD2 (7 bases). The CDR3 sequence is 14 residues long. Germline loops: CDR1 LNHDA, CDR2 SQIVND (reference sequence). Trimming stripped 10 bases from V and 5 bases from J, with 18 bases between. The CDR3 sequence: CATWGGSGHNEQFF. In DNA, the CDR3 is TGTGCCACATGGGGGGGCTCGGGACACAATGAGCAGTTCTTC.

The CDR3 DNA reads TGTGCCAGCAGCTCCACCCACAGGCCCGGGGAGCTGTTTTTT. Translating it yields CASSSTHRPGELFF. The chain couples TRBV11-2 to TRBJ2-2, with D perhaps matching TRBD1 (5 bases). Germline V gene lookup returns CDR1 SGHAT and CDR2 FQNNGV. This CDR3 has 14 amino acids. With 4 bases removed from V and 6 bases from J, the gap between germline ends came to 12 bases. Looking up the rest from reference TRBV11-2 and TRBJ2-2 gives the full variable domain: EAGVAQSPRYKIIEKRQSVAFWCNPISGHATLYWYQQILGQGPKLLIQFQNNGVVDDSQLPKDRFSAERLKGVDSTLKIQPAKLEDSAVYLCASSSTHRPGELFFGEGSRLTVL.

The chain recombines TRBV12-3 or TRBV12-4 with TRBJ1-1, with 7 bases lining up with TRBD1. The CDR3 is made up of 13 amino acids. Trimming at V came to 6 bases and at J to 4 bases, leaving 5 bases not matched to a gene. The CDR3 reads CASRPTGVTEAFF. CDR3 in DNA: TGTGCCAGCAGGCCCACAGGGGTCACTGAAGCTTTCTTT.

The chain links TRBV6-6 to TRBJ2-7; 10 nucleotides agree with TRBD1. Germline CDR1 and CDR2: MNHNY and SVGAGI (reference sequence). The CDR3 has 14 residues. The junction had 3 bases not matched to a gene; V was cut back by 5 bases and J by 2 bases. CDR3 sequence reads: CASSDGTGAYEQYF. The CDR3, as DNA: TGTGCCAGCAGTGACGGGACAGGGGCCTACGAGCAGTACTTC.

CDR3 coding DNA: TGTGCCAGCAGCTCCCCAAGTAGAGGGGGAAATGAAAAACTGTTTTTT. Encoded protein: CASSSPSRGGNEKLFF. This chain connects TRBV6-2 or TRBV6-3 to TRBJ1-4, with D perhaps matching TRBD1 (6 bases). The V end lost 6 bases, the J end lost 5 bases, and 19 bases lay between the germline ends. Germline V gene lookup returns CDR1 MNHEY and CDR2 SVGEGT. CDR3 size: 16 residues.

The chain is built from TRBV5-5 and TRBJ1-2; D is ambiguous. V lost 4 bases and J 1 base, leaving 14 bases between the germline ends. The CDR3 has 15 residues. Germline assignment: CDR1 SGHKS and CDR2 YYEKEE (reference sequence). CDR3 DNA sequence: TGTGCCAGCAGCCCCGCGGAGGTCGGTAACTATGGCTACACCTTC. It specifies CASSPAEVGNYGYTF. The entire variable domain, with the rest obtained from reference TRBV5-5 and TRBJ1-2, is as follows: DAGVTQSPTHLIKTRGQQVTLRCSPISGHKSVSWYQQVLGQGPQFIFQYYEKEERGRGNFPDRFSARQFPNYSSELNVNALLLGDSALYLCASSPAEVGNYGYTFGSGTRLTVV.

The CDR3 region is CASSYRRLGGYTF. CDR3 nucleotide sequence: TGTGCCAGCAGTTATCGGAGGTTGGGGGGCTACACCTTC. The chain recombines TRBV6-2 or TRBV6-3 with TRBJ1-2, with no clear D. Trimming left V 3 bases short and J 8 bases short, with 13 bases between. Germline V gene lookup returns CDR1 MNHEY and CDR2 SVGEGT. This CDR3 contains 13 residues.

The V gene is TRBV25-1, the J gene TRBJ2-2; no reliable D call. The CDR3 consists of 15 residues. The germline V and J ends were trimmed by 3 bases and 1 base, with 9 bases remaining between them. Germline V gene data show CDR1 as MGHDK and CDR2 as SYGVNS. The CDR3 DNA follows: TGTGCCAGCAGTGACTCACACAAGAACACCGGGGAGCTGTTTTTT. It specifies CASSDSHKNTGELFF. The full variable domain, its missing parts supplied by reference TRBV25-1 and TRBJ2-2, is EADIYQTPRYLVIGTGKKITLECSQTMGHDKMYWYQQDPGMELHLIHYSYGVNSTEKGDLSSESTVSRIRTEHFPLTLESARPSHTSQYLCASSDSHKNTGELFFGEGSRLTVL.

The chain carries TRBV6-4 and TRBJ2-3, with TRBD2 identical over 7 bases. Germline CDR1 and CDR2: MRHNA and SNTAGT. This CDR3 has 15 amino acids. V dropped 6 bases and J dropped 1; count of bases not matched to a gene: 7. In nucleotides, the CDR3 is TGTGCCAGCAGACAAAGCGGGGCGGGCACAGATACGCAGTATTTT. Translated: CASRQSGAGTDTQYF.

J is TRBJ1-2 and V is TRBV7-2; TRBD1 agrees at 9 bases. Germline V gene data show CDR1 as SGHTA and CDR2 as FQGNSA. The CDR3 contains 15 residues. After removal of 2 bases from V and 4 bases from J, the junction contained 5 bases not matched to a gene. The CDR3 DNA reads as TGTGCCAGCAGCTTAACGGGACAGGGAATCTATGGCTACACCTTC. Translating it yields CASSLTGQGIYGYTF. Complete variable domain (other parts from reference TRBV7-2 and TRBJ1-2): GAGVSQSPSNKVTEKGKDVELRCDPISGHTALYWYRQSLGQGLEFLIYFQGNSAPDKSGLPSDRFSAERTGGSVSTLTIQRTQQEDSAVYLCASSLTGQGIYGYTFGSGTRLTVV.